Below are 23 T cell receptor beta chains sequenced from a single sample in a study of blood T cell repertoires in COVID-19. Produced via immunoSEQ multiplex PCR; TCRdb's table is partial and in-frame only. The table records 310,000 or so clones, roughly 89% of them present only once. The material sequenced was PBMCs or T cells enriched from blood (not recorded which). These receptor sequences come from a woman younger than 35 who had recovered from COVID-19.

The chain joins TRBV4-1 to TRBJ1-1, with D tentatively TRBD1 (5 bases). Germline loops: CDR1 MGHRA, CDR2 YSYEKL. Trimming left V 4 bases short and J 2 bases short, with 11 bases between. CDR3 length equals 14 residues. The CDR3 DNA reads as TGCGCCAGCAGCCGACAGCAAGGTAACACTGAAGCTTTCTTT. Its protein product is CASSRQQGNTEAFF.

This clone was seen only once. V is TRBV28 and J is TRBJ1-1, with TRBD1 matching 8 bases. The CDR3 runs to 15 residues. Germline-derived CDR1 and CDR2 are MDHEN and SYDVKM. Trimming removed 5 bases from V and 0 bases from J; junction bases left unmatched: 5. Here the CDR3 reads CASSVPGQVNTEAFF. CDR3 coding DNA: TGTGCCAGCAGTGTGCCGGGACAGGTGAACACTGAAGCTTTCTTT. The full variable domain, its missing parts supplied by reference TRBV28 and TRBJ1-1, is DVKVTQSSRYLVKRTGEKVFLECVQDMDHENMFWYRQDPGLGLRLIYFSYDVKMKEKGDIPEGYSVSREKKERFSLILESASTNQTSMYLCASSVPGQVNTEAFFGQGTRLTVV.

V usage is TRBV4-3 and J usage is TRBJ1-4; possible D gene TRBD1, 5 bases. This CDR3 has 16 amino acids. With 0 bases removed from V and 7 bases from J, the gap between germline ends came to 15 bases. The germline CDR1 and CDR2 sequences are LGHNA and YSLEER. CDR3 sequence: CASSQDRGGWSEKLFF. In DNA, the CDR3 is TGCGCCAGCAGCCAAGATCGGGGGGGGTGGAGTGAAAAACTGTTTTTT.

The sample holds a few counts of this clone. The J gene is TRBJ1-1, the V gene TRBV7-6; 9 bases are a match to TRBD1. The CDR3 runs to 16 residues. Germline CDR1 and CDR2: SGHVS and FNYEAQ. Trimming took 4 bases from V and 3 from J; bases not matched to a gene: 9. The DNA for the CDR3 is TGTGCCAGCAGCTACCTTACAGGGGGCGGAGACACTGAAGCTTTCTTT. This codes for CASSYLTGGGDTEAFF.

In this sample, this clone turned up a few times. V is TRBV3-1 (or the pseudogene TRBV3-2) and J is TRBJ1-1; D gene uncertain. Germline CDR1 and CDR2: LGHDT and YNNKEL (reference sequence). Trimming removed 5 bases from V and 10 bases from J, with 14 bases in between. This CDR3 has 12 amino acids. The CDR3 DNA reads TGTGCCAGCAGCTACCACCGGGGAGTAGCTTTCTTT. The encoded protein is CASSYHRGVAFF.

This chain links TRBV7-2 with TRBJ2-6; no clear D gene. The CDR3 extends over 16 amino acids. From germline, CDR1 is SGHTA and CDR2 FQGNSA. The V end was cut by 0 bases, the J end by 1 base, with 7 bases between. CDR3 sequence reads: CASSLASGSGANVLTF. The CDR3 region has the DNA TGTGCCAGCAGCTTAGCATCCGGGTCTGGGGCCAACGTCCTGACTTTC.

A few counts support this clone. The sample holds other DNA sequences that translate to the same CDR3. The chain joins TRBV6-5 to TRBJ2-7; D is possibly TRBD1 (6 bases). The CDR3 length is 15 residues. Trimming left V 0 bases short and J 0 bases short, with 9 bases between. Germline V gene lookup returns CDR1 MNHEY and CDR2 SVGAGI. CDR3: CASSYSRGSSYEQYF. In DNA, the CDR3 is TGTGCCAGCAGTTACTCGAGGGGGAGCTCCTACGAGCAGTACTTC.

The CDR3 here is CASSARTGDNSPLHF. The CDR3 DNA sequence: TGTGCCAGCAGCGCCCGGACAGGGGATAATTCACCCCTCCACTTT. This rearrangement joins TRBV9 to TRBJ1-6; 9 positions agree with TRBD1. The V segment lost 3 bases and the J segment 5 bases; nucleotides outside the gene matches: 3. Per germline, CDR1 SGDLS and CDR2 YYNGEE. The CDR3 sequence is 15 residues long.

V usage is TRBV25-1 and J usage is TRBJ1-2; D ambiguous. The CDR3 consists of 12 residues. In germline, CDR1 is MGHDK, CDR2 SYGVNS. The V gene lost 3 bases and the J gene lost 1 base, with 3 bases spanning the gap. CDR3 region: CASSDYNYGYTF. CDR3 DNA: TGTGCCAGCAGTGATTATAACTATGGCTACACCTTC.

The rearrangement joins TRBV3-1 (or the pseudogene TRBV3-2) to TRBJ2-5; D not resolved. Germline V lookup: CDR1 LGHDT, CDR2 YNNKEL (reference sequence). V lost 4 bases and J lost 1, with 10 bases in between. The CDR3 runs to 14 residues. CDR3 loop: CASSPHGGQETQYF. CDR3 nucleotides: TGTGCCAGCAGCCCCCATGGCGGCCAAGAGACCCAGTACTTC.

The rearrangement joins TRBV7-9 to TRBJ1-5; perhaps TRBD1 as D (6 bases). Germline CDR1 SEHNR, CDR2 FQNEAQ (reference sequence). V lost 3 bases, J lost 4 bases, and 10 bases lay in between. The CDR3 is 14 residues long. CDR3 nucleotide sequence: TGTGCCAGCAGCTTCGACAGGCTGAATCAGCCCCAGCATTTT. Its protein product is CASSFDRLNQPQHF.

This clone was observed a few times. V is TRBV18 and J is TRBJ1-6, with unresolved D. CDR1 KGHSH and CDR2 LQKENI come from the germline V gene. The V end lost 2 bases, the J end lost 5 bases, and 13 bases lay between the germline ends. This CDR3 spans 16 amino acids. The chain's CDR3 is CASSPAGRINNSPLHF. CDR3 sequence (DNA): TGTGCCAGCTCACCAGCCGGGAGAATTAATAATTCACCCCTCCACTTT. The whole variable domain, filled in from reference TRBV18 and TRBJ1-6, reads NAGVMQNPRHLVRRRGQEARLRCSPMKGHSHVYWYRQLPEEGLKFMVYLQKENIIDESGMPKERFSAEFPKEGPSILRIQQVVRGDSAAYFCASSPAGRINNSPLHFGNGTRLTVT.

This sequence joins TRBV7-9 and TRBJ1-2, with D tentatively TRBD1 (6 bases). Trimming removed 3 bases at V and 8 bases at J, with 10 bases between. The CDR3 contains 12 residues. CDR1 is SEHNR, CDR2 FQNEAQ, per germline (reference sequence). CDR3 sequence: CASSLGALGYTF. For the CDR3, the DNA is TGTGCCAGCAGCTTGGGGGCTTTGGGCTACACCTTC.

The rearrangement uses TRBV6-2 or TRBV6-3 and TRBJ1-5; the match to TRBD1 covers 12 bases. V lost 0 bases, J lost 2 bases, and 8 bases stayed unmatched. Germline assignment: CDR1 MNHEY and CDR2 SVGEGT. The CDR3 contains 19 residues. Written as DNA, the CDR3 is TGTGCCAGCAGTTACTCGGTCCGGGACAGGGGGCTAGGCAATCAGCCCCAGCATTTT. Amino acid sequence: CASSYSVRDRGLGNQPQHF.

This clone has more than one count but fewer than ten. The rearrangement joins TRBV5-1 to TRBJ2-7; 16 nucleotides match TRBD2. The V segment lost 4 bases and the J segment 2 bases; nucleotides outside the gene matches: 6. This CDR3 comprises 17 residues. CDR1 and CDR2 (germline): SGHRS, YFSETQ. In DNA, the CDR3 is TGCGCCAGCAGCGTGGGACTAGCGGGAGGGCTCGCCTACGAGCAGTACTTC. It specifies CASSVGLAGGLAYEQYF.

The chain recombines TRBV5-6 with TRBJ2-7, with 12 positions matching TRBD2. The J segment lost 4 bases and the V segment lost 4 bases, leaving 9 bases of the junction unmatched. This CDR3 has 16 residues. Germline loops: CDR1 SGHDT, CDR2 YYEEEE. CDR3 in DNA: TGTGCCAGCAGCCGGGGACTAGCGGGTACTGAGTACGAGCAGTACTTC. It codes for CASSRGLAGTEYEQYF.

For the CDR3, the DNA is TGCGCCAGCAGCTTGGGTCCTAGCGGGGGGGCAAATGAGCAGTTCTTC. It codes for CASSLGPSGGANEQFF. This sequence joins TRBV5-1 and TRBJ2-1; the match to TRBD2 covers 12 bases. Trimming took 0 bases from V and 7 from J; bases not matched to a gene: 5. CDR3 size: 16 residues. Germline V gives CDR1 SGHRS, CDR2 YFSETQ.

This chain links TRBV7-2 with TRBJ2-7; tentative D call: TRBD1 (6 bases). The length of the CDR3 is 16 residues. Germline V gives CDR1 SGHTA, CDR2 FQGNSA. V dropped 7 bases and J dropped 0 bases, with 19 bases sitting between them. The chain's CDR3 is CASTDNSGASSYEQYF. The CDR3 region has the DNA TGTGCCAGCACAGATAATTCAGGGGCCAGCTCCTACGAGCAGTACTTC.

This chain connects TRBV7-2 to TRBJ2-7; D is perhaps TRBD2 (6 bases). The CDR3 runs to 14 residues. V was pared by 2 bases and J by 5 bases, with 13 bases between. CDR1 is SGHTA, CDR2 FQGNSA, per germline. DNA of the CDR3: TGTGCCAGCAGCTTAAATCCCGGGGGACACGAGCAGTACTTC. This gives the protein CASSLNPGGHEQYF.

CDR3 DNA sequence: TGTGCCAGCAGACCAGGACAGGGTGGTTCTGAAGCTTTCTTT. It is translated as CASRPGQGGSEAFF. The chain links TRBV28 to TRBJ1-1; TRBD1 agrees at 8 bases. Per germline, CDR1 MDHEN and CDR2 SYDVKM. The V gene end was trimmed by 6 bases and the J gene end by 6 bases; junction bases not matched to a gene: 9. There are 14 residues in the CDR3.

This chain uses TRBV19 with TRBJ2-7; no definite D call. Germline V gene lookup returns CDR1 LNHDA and CDR2 SQIVND (reference sequence). V lost 3 bases to trimming and J lost 3 bases, with 15 bases between them. The length of the CDR3 is 15 residues. The CDR3 DNA sequence: TGTGCCAGTAGTATGAGTCACAGCTTAAACTACGAGCAGTACTTC. Its protein product is CASSMSHSLNYEQYF.

The chain joins TRBV9 to TRBJ2-1; D gene ambiguous. This CDR3 contains 16 residues. The V and J ends lost 2 bases and 0 bases respectively, with 12 bases between them. The V gene's germline CDR1 is SGDLS and CDR2 YYNGEE. As DNA, the CDR3 is TGTGCCAGCAGCGTTCAGGTCGGAAGCTCCTACAATGAGCAGTTCTTC. Its translation is CASSVQVGSSYNEQFF.

This clone was detected only a few times. The chain links TRBV6-6 to TRBJ2-7, with 13 bases fitting TRBD2. The V gene's germline CDR1 is MNHNY and CDR2 SVGAGI (reference sequence). The CDR3 runs to 19 residues. The V segment lost 5 bases and the J segment 4 bases; nucleotides outside the gene matches: 17. The DNA of the CDR3 is TGTGCCAGCAGTCGTAGACTAGCGGGAGGATCGGGGGATATATACGAGCAGTACTTC. Its protein product is CASSRRLAGGSGDIYEQYF.